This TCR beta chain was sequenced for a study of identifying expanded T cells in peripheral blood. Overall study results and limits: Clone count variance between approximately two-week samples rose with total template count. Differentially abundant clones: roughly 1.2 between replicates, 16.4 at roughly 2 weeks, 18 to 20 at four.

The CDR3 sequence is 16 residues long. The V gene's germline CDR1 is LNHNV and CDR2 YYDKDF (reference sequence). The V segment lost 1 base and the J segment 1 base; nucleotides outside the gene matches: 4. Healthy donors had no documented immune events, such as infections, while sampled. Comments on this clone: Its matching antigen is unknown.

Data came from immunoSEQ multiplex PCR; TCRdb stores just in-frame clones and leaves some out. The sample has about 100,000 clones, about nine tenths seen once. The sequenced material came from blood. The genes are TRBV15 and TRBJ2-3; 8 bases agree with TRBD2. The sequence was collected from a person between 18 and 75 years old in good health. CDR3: CATSRVPGLGTDTQYF. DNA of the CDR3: TGTGCCACCAGCAGAGTTCCGGGACTAGGCACAGATACGCAGTATTTT. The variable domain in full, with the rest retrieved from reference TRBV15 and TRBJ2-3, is DAMVIQNPRYQVTQFGKPVTLSCSQTLNHNVMYWYQQKSSQAPKLLFHYYDKDFNNEADTPDNFQSRRPNTSFCFLDIRSPGLGDTAMYLCATSRVPGLGTDTQYFGPGTRLTVL.